The subject of this entry is one T cell receptor (beta chain). These data belong to a study of cytomegalovirus exposure and HLA in healthy donors. 13 Jbeta primers and 60 Vbeta primers were used for the PCR. Profiled with immunoSEQ multiplex PCR; TCRdb holds only in-frame clones, not every one. The data contain approximately 180,000 clones, 65% to 85% of them seen just once; the ten biggest clones take up around 1.9%. The CDR3 is 20 amino acids. V lost 0 bases to trimming and J lost 5 bases; unmatched junction nucleotides: 13. In germline, CDR1 is LGHNA, CDR2 YSLEER. This clonotype was sampled from a man younger than 35 in good health and CMV-seronegative. The chain carries TRBV4-3 and TRBJ2-3; 14 bases map to TRBD2. The sequencing input was PBMCs. The CDR3 loop is CASSQDGRTSGGLLLDTQYF. The CDR3 DNA follows: TGCGCCAGCAGCCAAGATGGCCGGACTAGCGGGGGGCTGCTTTTAGATACGCAGTATTTT.